This TCR beta chain was recorded in a study of T cell responses to AZD1222 COVID-19 vaccine. The method was immunoSEQ multiplex PCR; TCRdb's version includes in-frame clones alone and lacks a portion of them. The data contain over 80,000 clones, more than 85% of them singletons. The CDR3 covers 16 residues. Germline values: CDR1 SGHDN, CDR2 FVKESK. With V trimmed by 2 bases and J by 4 bases, 5 bases remained unmatched. The clonotype originates from an adult who received the AZD1222 COVID-19 vaccine. This chain uses TRBV14 with TRBJ2-5; TRBD2 aligns across 12 bases. The sample in question was peripheral blood, obtained 28 days after the second AZD1222 dose. The CDR3: CASSQRTSGTRETQYF. The CDR3 nucleotides are TGTGCCAGCAGCCAACGGACTAGCGGGACGAGAGAGACCCAGTACTTC.